This entry concerns a single TCR beta chain. It has no known antigen specificity. No qualities accompany the bases; no much larger clone lies one base away. The entry originates in a study of shared clonotypes between healthy human individuals (TCRdb year 2020). Regarding the complete study: Three men and a couple of women, aged 18 to 49 years, made up the cohort. Blood TCR repertoires of five healthy adults were deeply sequenced to estimate repertoire size and the extent of clonotype sharing between individuals. Per donor, three plates each were used for CD4 naive and CD4 memory, two for CD8 naive, and one for CD8 memory. Between about 0.94 and 10 billion PBMCs per donor were obtained by leukapheresis. Libraries were prepared and TCR repertoires were sequenced by different laboratories using diverse techniques, in order to increase sequencing depth and limit assay-specific biases. The research as a whole found: Higher generation probabilities were observed for clonotypes shared by all four sorted-subset donors than for non-shared clonotypes. When several donors were compared, the shared fraction of clonotypes was about 5% for naive CD4, around 3.5% for naive CD8, more than 2% for memory CD4, and less than 0.45% for memory CD8. Sampling was limited to blood, and TCR repertoires in tissue likely differ from TCR repertoires in blood. Naive subsets generally had larger estimated clonotype richness than memory subsets did. Incomplete sequencing was indicated by rarefaction of sorted-subset datasets, despite the large sequencing depth. Pairwise subsampling indicated that sequencing depth was expected to affect the degree of clonotype sharing among donors. Because the study included a small number of donors, the genetic and exposure-history diversity represented was limited.

Using the deep immunoSEQ assay, TCR CDR3 regions were amplified from genomic DNA by multiplex PCR. Extracted genomic DNA from each cell subset was spread evenly across all wells of several immunoSEQ 96-well plates, with each plate serving as a replicate. For sorted subsets, each replicate PCR was loaded with about 0.2 ug genomic DNA, equivalent to 25,000 to 35,000 T cell genomes. Purified libraries were quantified with a Qubit 3.0 fluorometer, sized on a Bioanalyzer 2100, and re-quantified with the KAPA Library Quantification kit. Every immunoSEQ 96-well plate was sequenced on a separate single-read 150-cycle Illumina NextSeq 550 flow cell. In the source study's methods: The immunoSEQ output contained only junctional sequences without quality scores, so filtering could not match that applied to full-length reads. To assign V/J genes and CDR3, sequences were annotated against IMGT germline references using PyIR, a Python wrapper for IgBLAST v1.9. Reads with weak V/J assignments (E-value above 1e-6), missing CDR3, stop codons, out-of-frame junctions, or ambiguous translated residues were removed. A V3J clonotype was defined by an identical inferred V gene, J gene, and CDR3 amino acid sequence. Percentage overlap between repertoires was calculated by dividing the number of shared unique clonotypes by the size of the smaller repertoire. RTK rarefaction, the Chao1 estimator, and Recon v2.1 estimates of unobserved clonotypes were used to assess repertoire richness. Generation probabilities were computed with OLGA for all TCRbeta clonotypes obtained by the gDNA method from a handful of donors. Here the immuneACCESS table is served through TCRdb, limited to in-frame sequences with V and J called. Missing clones are a known gap in these copies; in checked studies unresolved V genes cover under half, and the rest lacks a known reason. The V and J calls and clone size are taken from that table; D and trimming were inferred from the DNA. The sample table contains about 79,000 clones; only one count was recorded for 62% of them. Over 50% of the sample belongs to the ten largest clones.

Donors were healthy HIV-negative adults with no recently reported acute infections or vaccinations. All donors were Caucasian adults living in Nashville, Tennessee, USA. CD8 memory samples consisted of magnetically selected CD45RO+ cells combined with CCR7-negative CD45RA+ effector memory (TemRA) cells. Blood was collected by leukapheresis, and PBMCs were isolated by Ficoll-Histopaque density gradient centrifugation and then cryopreserved in liquid nitrogen vapor phase. Analytical flow cytometry was used to check the purity and quantity of every magnetically sorted T cell population. Genomic DNA was isolated from each sorted fraction and quantified by UV absorbance on a Nanodrop 2000c. Taken from cysteine to phenylalanine, the CDR3 has 16 residues. The kept DNA is CDR3 alone, 48 bases in frame from the first base. Trimming takes 0 bases off V and 0 bases off J; junction bases not matched to a gene: 5. According to the germline V gene, CDR1 reads MNHEY and CDR2 reads SVGAGI.

The TCR comes from a man between 25 and 39 years old in good health. The chain is made from TRBV6-5 and TRBJ2-7; 7 of the junction bases match TRBD2. Source material: memory CD8+ T cells sorted from blood. This sample's cell subset or site label indicates: CD45RO+ cells pooled with CCR7-negative TemRA cells. The nucleotide sequence reads TGTGCCAGCAGTTACTCTAGCGGGCAGAGCTCCTACGAGCAGTACTTC. This yields the protein CASSYSSGQSSYEQYF.